This T cell receptor (beta chain) was found in a study of Ad26.COV2.S vaccination and SARS-CoV-2 variants. Study observations and caveats: Comparable non-spike TCR breadth was observed in vaccine and placebo recipients.

The table lists this clone with a count of one. Antigen specificity is unknown. This CDR3 contains 17 residues. Germline CDR1 SGHTS, CDR2 YDEGEE. With V trimmed by 1 base and J by 4 bases, 8 bases remained unmatched. Data came from immunoSEQ multiplex PCR; TCRdb stores just in-frame clones and leaves some out. The top ten clones hold around 1.4% of a sample with about 680,000 clones, more than 80% of them seen once. Noted treatment: around 19 received Ad26.COV2.S at low or high dose, single or two shots; five or six received placebo; per-sample allocation not given. The investigators took samples on day 63 after the first vaccine or placebo injection.

This TCR came from a person aged 18 to 59 who received the Ad26.COV2.S COVID-19 vaccine or a placebo. The material was peripheral blood, obtained in a trial of Ad26.COV2.S vaccine versus placebo. The rearrangement links TRBV5-8 to TRBJ2-2; 9 bases align to TRBD1. CDR3 residues: CASSLRVGTGLTGELFF. In DNA form, the CDR3 reads TGTGCCAGCAGCTTGAGGGTCGGGACAGGGCTCACCGGGGAGCTGTTTTTT.